The next 17 T cell receptor beta chains were all read from a single sample in a study of cytomegalovirus exposure and HLA in healthy donors. PCR employed 60 Vbeta and 13 Jbeta primers. TCRdb's copy holds only in-frame clones and misses some; the assay was immunoSEQ multiplex PCR. The data contain around 150,000 clones, roughly 80% of them singletons. The sample comprised PBMCs. The receptors shown here come from a female donor in good health and CMV-seronegative.

This chain connects TRBV30 to TRBJ2-1, with 16 bases aligning to TRBD2. The CDR3 runs 15 residues. Looked up from germline, CDR1 is GTSNPN and CDR2 is SVGIG (reference sequence). Germline trimming cut 2 bases from V and 9 bases from J; bases unmatched to any gene: 4. CDR3 sequence (DNA): TGTGCCTGGAGTTGGGGACTAGCGGGAGGGGGTGAGCAGTTCTTC. It specifies CAWSWGLAGGGEQFF.

DNA for the CDR3: TGTGCCATCAGTGAGCTGGAGGAGCAGTTCTTC. This sequence encodes CAISELEEQFF. This chain links TRBV10-3 with TRBJ2-1, with D uncertain. The CDR3 is 11 residues long. Trimming stripped 2 bases from V and 10 bases from J, with 6 bases between. Germline CDR1 reads ENHRY; CDR2 reads SYGVKD.

CDR3: CASSDPRTGDEKLFF. The CDR3 nucleotides are TGTGCCAGCAGTGACCCCCGGACAGGGGACGAAAAACTGTTTTTT. The V call is TRBV25-1, the J call TRBJ1-4, with 9 bases that match TRBD1. CDR1 MGHDK and CDR2 SYGVNS come from the germline V gene. CDR3 length equals 15 residues. Unmatched junction bases numbered 7, after V lost 3 bases and J lost 8 bases.

This rearrangement joins TRBV7-2 to TRBJ1-4; the match to TRBD1 covers 9 bases. The V gene end was trimmed by 5 bases and the J gene end by 0 bases; junction bases not matched to a gene: 4. In germline, CDR1 is SGHTA, CDR2 FQGNSA. This CDR3 comprises 16 residues. The CDR3 spells CASSPQGAATNEKLFF. Here the CDR3 DNA reads TGTGCCAGCAGCCCACAGGGGGCGGCAACTAATGAAAAACTGTTTTTT.

In regard to this clone: Other nucleotide sequences in the sample specify the same CDR3. The chain couples TRBV5-6 to TRBJ1-2, with D hard to call. CDR1 is SGHDT, CDR2 YYEEEE, per germline. Between the trimmed V and J ends, which lost 0 bases and 2 bases, there was a span of 8 bases. The CDR3 totals 14 residues. The CDR3 DNA reads as TGTGCCAGCAGCTTGGACAGAGACAACTATGGCTACACCTTC. It specifies CASSLDRDNYGYTF.

This chain links TRBV7-2 with TRBJ1-2; 12 bases match TRBD1. J gave up 8 bases and V 5 bases, and 12 bases lay outside the gene matches. Per the germline V gene, CDR1 is SGHTA and CDR2 is FQGNSA. This CDR3 spans 16 amino acids. CDR3 DNA: TGTGCCAGCAGCCTCGTAACGGGACAGGGGGCGGGAGGCTACACCTTC. It yields the protein CASSLVTGQGAGGYTF.

The V call is TRBV5-1, the J call TRBJ1-1; a weak D match, TRBD1 (5 bases). V lost 1 base and J lost 7, with 11 bases in between. This CDR3 comprises 13 residues. Germline-derived CDR1 and CDR2 are SGHRS and YFSETQ. In DNA, the CDR3 is TGCGCCAGCAGCTTGCAGGGAGCGGGTGAAGCTTTCTTT. Translating it yields CASSLQGAGEAFF.

V gene TRBV30 combines with J gene TRBJ2-1; D perhaps matches TRBD1 (5 bases). V shed 1 base and J shed 10 bases, with 5 bases lying between them. CDR3 length: 10 residues. The germline CDR1 and CDR2 sequences are GTSNPN and SVGIG (reference sequence). The CDR3: CAWSEGEQFF. The CDR3 region has the DNA TGTGCCTGGAGTGAGGGGGAGCAGTTCTTC.

This chain uses TRBV5-6 with TRBJ2-7, with a tentative D call TRBD1 (5 bases). The CDR3 extends over 12 amino acids. V was shortened by 4 bases and J by 0 bases, with 5 bases between the two germline ends. Per germline, CDR1 SGHDT and CDR2 YYEEEE. Here the CDR3 reads CASSQGSYEQYF. The DNA for the CDR3 is TGTGCCAGCAGCCAGGGCTCCTACGAGCAGTACTTC.

The rearrangement joins TRBV27 to TRBJ2-7; TRBD2 matches at 7 bases. This CDR3 comprises 15 residues. Germline assignment: CDR1 MNHEY and CDR2 SMNVEV (reference sequence). J lost 5 bases, V lost 1 base, and 8 bases had no gene match. The CDR3 DNA is TGTGCCAGCAGTTTATTGGCGGGGGTTATCGACGAGCAGTACTTC. Translating gives CASSLLAGVIDEQYF.

This clone appeared once. The chain links TRBV29-1 to TRBJ1-5; D gene ambiguous. V shed 4 bases and J shed 5 bases, with 3 bases lying between them. The CDR3 runs to 10 residues. Germline CDR1 and CDR2: SQVTM and ANQGSEA. DNA of the CDR3: TGCAGCGTTGGAGATCAGCCCCAGCATTTT. This encodes CSVGDQPQHF.

The V gene is TRBV10-3, the J gene TRBJ1-1; no definite D call. V was cut by 4 bases and J by 8 bases, with 11 bases left in between. The V gene's germline CDR1 is ENHRY and CDR2 SYGVKD. The CDR3 covers 12 residues. CDR3: CAISGEPPEAFF. DNA of the CDR3: TGTGCCATCAGTGGGGAGCCGCCAGAAGCTTTCTTT.

The genes are TRBV5-6 and TRBJ1-1; the match to TRBD1 covers 7 bases. V shed 0 bases, J shed 5 bases, and the junction held 4 bases outside the gene matches. In germline, CDR1 is SGHDT, CDR2 YYEEEE. The CDR3 is 14 residues long. CDR3 protein: CASSLGQGGTEAFF. The CDR3 DNA reads as TGTGCCAGCAGCTTGGGGCAGGGGGGAACTGAAGCTTTCTTT.

The rearrangement joins TRBV18 to TRBJ1-4; TRBD1 aligns across 7 bases. This CDR3 contains 16 residues. After removal of 4 bases from V and 0 bases from J, the junction contained 5 bases not matched to a gene. Looked up from germline, CDR1 is KGHSH and CDR2 is LQKENI. CDR3 region: CASSRSQGATNEKLFF. CDR3 nucleotide sequence: TGTGCCAGCTCACGATCCCAGGGGGCAACTAATGAAAAACTGTTTTTT. Complete variable domain (other parts from reference TRBV18 and TRBJ1-4): NAGVMQNPRHLVRRRGQEARLRCSPMKGHSHVYWYRQLPEEGLKFMVYLQKENIIDESGMPKERFSAEFPKEGPSILRIQQVVRGDSAAYFCASSRSQGATNEKLFFGSGTQLSVL.

The gene calls are TRBV6-5 and TRBJ1-2; tentatively, D is TRBD1 (6 bases). Between the trimmed V and J ends, which lost 6 bases and 3 bases, there was a span of 17 bases. Looked up from germline, CDR1 is MNHEY and CDR2 is SVGAGI. The length of the CDR3 is 15 residues. The CDR3 DNA is TGTGCCAGCAGCCTACGGCGGGGGCATCACTATGGCTACACCTTC. It translates to CASSLRRGHHYGYTF.

V gene TRBV2 combines with J gene TRBJ2-2; D is perhaps TRBD2 (5 bases). Trimming removed 6 bases at V and 1 base at J, with 6 bases between. Germline CDR1 is SNHLY and CDR2 is FYNNEI. The CDR3 has 13 residues. This CDR3 is CASSEGNTGELFF. The CDR3 region has the DNA TGTGCCAGCAGCGAGGGGAACACCGGGGAGCTGTTTTTT.

This clone appeared a few times. J is TRBJ2-7 and V is TRBV2, with 7 bases matching TRBD2. The V gene end was trimmed by 1 base and the J gene end by 2 bases; junction bases not matched to a gene: 8. CDR3 length: 16 amino acids. The germline gives CDR1 SNHLY, CDR2 FYNNEI. The CDR3 sequence: CASSEGERGGTYEQYF. CDR3 coding DNA: TGTGCCAGCAGTGAAGGAGAACGCGGGGGTACCTACGAGCAGTACTTC.